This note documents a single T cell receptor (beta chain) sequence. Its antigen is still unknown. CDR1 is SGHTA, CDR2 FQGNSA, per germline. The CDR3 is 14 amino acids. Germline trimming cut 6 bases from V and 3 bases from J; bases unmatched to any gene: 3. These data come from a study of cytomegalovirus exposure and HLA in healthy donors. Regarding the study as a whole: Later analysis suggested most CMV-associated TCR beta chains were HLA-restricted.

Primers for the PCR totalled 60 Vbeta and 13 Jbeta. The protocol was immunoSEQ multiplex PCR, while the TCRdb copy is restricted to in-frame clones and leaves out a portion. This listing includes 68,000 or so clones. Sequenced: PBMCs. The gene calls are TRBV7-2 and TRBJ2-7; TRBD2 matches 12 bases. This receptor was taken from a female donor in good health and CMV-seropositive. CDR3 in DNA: TGTGCCAGCAGTCTAGCGGGGGGGCACTACGAGCAGTACTTC. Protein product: CASSLAGGHYEQYF.